Described below is a single T cell receptor (beta chain) sequence and its context. Antigen specificity is unknown. CDR1 MNHNS and CDR2 SASEGT come from the germline V gene. This CDR3 region has 11 residues. The V gene lost 6 bases and the J gene lost 6 bases, with 9 bases spanning the gap. This sample is drawn from a study of cytomegalovirus exposure and HLA in healthy donors. Study findings and constraints: Whilst most TCR sequences proved rare, a subset of public TCRs occurred across many donors. DRB1 showed the most TCR associations and HLA-C the fewest in a later analysis, as rates varied by HLA locus. CMV serostatus was the only recorded immune exposure for donors.

With 60 Vbeta and 13 Jbeta primers, the PCR was carried out. The assay was immunoSEQ multiplex PCR, and TCRdb's table has in-frame clones only and misses some. The sample holds 95,000 to 150,000 clones, about 73% seen once. This TCR was recovered from a woman aged 35 to 49 in good health and CMV-seronegative. Sequencing input: PBMCs. The J gene is TRBJ2-7, the V gene TRBV6-1, with D unresolved. The CDR3 spells CASSPASEQYF. The CDR3 bases are TGTGCCAGCAGCCCCGCGTCCGAGCAGTACTTC.